This TCR beta chain was observed in a study of blood T cell repertoires in COVID-19. The CDR3 is 16 residues long. The ends lost 3 bases at V and 3 bases at J; junction bases unmatched: 7. The V gene's germline CDR1 is SGDLS and CDR2 YYNGEE. In the source study's methods: For nucleated cells, counts were estimated from reference gene primer amplification. TCRdb's table, derived via immunoSEQ multiplex PCR, lists solely in-frame clones and lacks some. That table furnishes V, J and clone size, whereas the DNA furnished D and trimming. The repertoire holds 110,000 or so clones, with roughly 84% as singletons.

The sequenced sample consisted of peripheral blood. The TCR was taken from a woman aged 80 or over with active or convalescent COVID-19. This chain uses TRBV9 with TRBJ1-3; 9 nucleotides match TRBD1. For the CDR3, the DNA is TGTGCCAGCAGCGCAAACCCGGGACAGGGTGGAAACACCATATATTTT. Amino acids: CASSANPGQGGNTIYF.